One sample yielded the 13 T cell receptor beta chains listed below, sequenced in a study of blood T cells in healthy people across ages. Alongside a J-beta primer mix, a sample-barcoded 5' primer served in a second PCR lasting about 7 to 12 cycles. One entry per CDR3 protein results from TCRdb running MiXCR on the 5' RACE reads. The table records approximately 810,000 distinct CDR3 sequences, 35% to 40% of them present only once. The sample comprised blood. The receptors stem from a man aged 18 to 29 in good health.

This clonotype is a singleton in its sample. A much larger clone lies a single base off, so this may be a read error. The V and J genes are TRBV9 and TRBJ2-4; the D call may be TRBD1 or TRBD2 (5 bases each). Per germline, CDR1 SGDLS and CDR2 YYNGEE. The CDR3 extends over 14 amino acids. Trimming shortened V by 4 bases and J by 3 bases, and 11 bases separated the two germline ends. DNA for the CDR3: TGTGCCAGCAGCTCCTGGGACGGCAAAAACATTCAGTACTTC. Translating it yields CASSSWDGKNIQYF.

This rearrangement joins TRBV4-3 to TRBJ2-1; D tentatively reads TRBD1 or TRBD2 (5 bases each). Germline V CDR1 and CDR2: LGHNA, YSLEER. Trimming took off 2 bases at V and 6 bases at J, with 20 bases between the two ends. This CDR3 region has 17 residues. CDR3 nucleotide sequence: TGCGCCAGCAGCCAATCAAGCGGACGGGGACGGATCAATGAGCAGTTCTTC. Protein product: CASSQSSGRGRINEQFF.

Worth noting for this clonotype: One end of the junction does not line up with germline, which may come from a read error. V gene TRBV14 combines with J gene TRBJ2-3; D is possibly TRBD1 (6 bases). The germline gives CDR1 SGHDN, CDR2 FVKESK. CDR3 size: 16 residues. CDR3 residues: CASSQRITGKTDTRYF. The CDR3 DNA follows: TGTGCCAGCAGCCAAAGGATAACAGGGAAAACAGATACGCGGTATTTT.

This clonotype was observed a few times. The chain is built from TRBV20-1 and TRBJ2-1; 9 bases are a match to TRBD2. Germline V lookup: CDR1 DFQATT, CDR2 SNEGSKA (reference sequence). The CDR3 loop spans 17 amino acids. V was clipped by 1 base and J by 0 bases; unmatched bases: 7. CDR3: CSARGPSGESSYNEQFF. DNA for the CDR3: TGCAGTGCTAGAGGGCCTAGCGGGGAAAGCTCCTACAATGAGCAGTTCTTC.

The V and J genes are TRBV12-3 or TRBV12-4 and TRBJ2-3; 12 nucleotides align to TRBD2. With 8 bases clipped from V and 4 bases from J, the junction kept 7 bases outside the gene matches. The CDR3 consists of 15 residues. DNA for the CDR3: TGTGCCAGCGGTGAGACTAGCGGGGGCGCAGATACGCAGTATTTT. Translating it yields CASGETSGGADTQYF.

V is TRBV7-2 and J is TRBJ2-7; 12 nucleotides agree with TRBD2. The CDR3 extends over 15 amino acids. The trim removed 5 bases at V and 2 bases at J, leaving 4 bases unmatched. Germline CDR1 is SGHTA and CDR2 is FQGNSA. DNA of the CDR3: TGTGCCAGCAGCCCGACTAGCGGGGGAACCTACGAGCAGTACTTC. This gives the protein CASSPTSGGTYEQYF.

This chain connects TRBV20-1 to TRBJ2-1; D may be TRBD2 (7 bases). Germline V gives CDR1 DFQATT, CDR2 SNEGSKA (reference sequence). The CDR3 length is 14 residues. V dropped 3 bases and J dropped 3 bases, with 12 bases sitting between them. The CDR3 nucleotides read TGCAGTGCTAGTCTGCGGGGGCTCTACAATGAGCAGTTCTTC. It yields the protein CSASLRGLYNEQFF.

This clonotype was seen only a few times. The chain uses TRBV7-2 and TRBJ2-3; TRBD2 agrees at 8 bases. CDR1 and CDR2 (germline): SGHTA, FQGNSA. The CDR3 spans 15 residues. J gave up 5 bases and V 4 bases, and 8 bases lay outside the gene matches. The DNA of the CDR3 is TGTGCCAGCAGCTCGTTAGCGGGGCTTAAAGATACGCAGTATTTT. Translated: CASSSLAGLKDTQYF.

This clonotype was counted a few times. This chain joins TRBV4-1 and TRBJ2-1; 9 bases map to TRBD1. V trimming: 1 base; J trimming: 10 bases; junction bases outside the gene matches: 5. The CDR3 contains 14 residues. Germline V gene sequence: CDR1 MGHRA, CDR2 YSYEKL. The CDR3: CASSQGGTGYEQFF. As DNA, the CDR3 is TGCGCCAGCAGCCAAGGGGGGACAGGGTACGAGCAGTTCTTC.

A remark on this clonotype: One end of the junction varies from germline; a read error may be responsible. The CDR3 DNA is TGCGCCAGCAGCCAAGATAAAGGGAAAAGCATTCAGTACTTC. As protein: CASSQDKGKSIQYF. The J gene is TRBJ2-7, the V gene TRBV4-3; D uncertain. The closer fit of TRBJ2-4 to the DNA end suggests the J call may be wrong. The germline CDR1 and CDR2 sequences are LGHNA and YSLEER. The CDR3 runs to 14 residues.

This clonotype has more than one count but fewer than ten. The chain links TRBV5-4 to TRBJ2-1, with 13 bases fitting TRBD2. The end of the DNA is better explained by TRBJ2-7, so the J call may be wrong. The CDR3 is 16 residues long. In germline, CDR1 is SGHNT, CDR2 YYREEE (reference sequence). CDR3 in amino acids: CASSGTSGASYNEQYF. DNA for the CDR3: TGTGCCAGCAGCGGGACTAGCGGGGCCTCCTACAATGAGCAGTACTTC.

CDR3 nucleotide sequence: TGTGCCAGCAGCTCCCCCCCTTCGGTCGGGTACTTC. It is translated as CASSSPPSVGYF. The chain joins TRBV5-5 to TRBJ2-5; no clear D. Trimming took off 3 bases at V and 13 bases at J, with 16 bases between the two ends. Per the germline V gene, CDR1 is SGHKS and CDR2 is YYEKEE (reference sequence). There are 12 residues in the CDR3. The full variable domain, rest sourced from reference TRBV5-5 and TRBJ2-5, is DAGVTQSPTHLIKTRGQQVTLRCSPISGHKSVSWYQQVLGQGPQFIFQYYEKEERGRGNFPDRFSARQFPNYSSELNVNALLLGDSALYLCASSSPPSVGYFGPGTRLLVL.

This clonotype has just a few counts. The chain couples TRBV20-1 to TRBJ1-1, with 7 positions matching TRBD1. The CDR3 has 13 amino acids. The germline V gene has CDR1 DFQATT and CDR2 SNEGSKA (reference sequence). The ends lost 5 bases at V and 4 bases at J; junction bases unmatched: 7. CDR3: CSAGGPGGTEAFF. The CDR3 DNA reads as TGCAGTGCTGGAGGTCCAGGGGGCACTGAAGCTTTCTTT.